The 15 T cell receptor beta chains reported below all come from one sample, sequenced in a study of blood T cells in healthy people across ages. Then a second PCR, running about 6 to 12 cycles, was carried out with a sample-barcoded 5' primer and a J-beta primer mix. One entry per CDR3 protein results from TCRdb running MiXCR on the 5' RACE reads. The table records around 1,600,000 distinct CDR3 sequences, under 55% of them present only once. The sequencing sample was made of blood. These receptors originate from a woman aged 18 to 35 in good health.

The chain has TRBV7-9 and TRBJ2-3; 10 bases agree with TRBD2. Germline values: CDR1 SEHNR, CDR2 FQNEAQ (reference sequence). With V trimmed by 5 bases and J by 2 bases, 7 bases remained unmatched. The CDR3 spans 16 residues. The DNA of the CDR3 is TGTGCCAGCAGCCCCAGCGGGAGGGCCGCCACAGATACGCAGTATTTT. It specifies CASSPSGRAATDTQYF.

Regarding this clonotype: Its ends do not fully match the called genes, so a read error is possible. The CDR3, as DNA: TGTGCCGGCAGTGACCTCCCCGAACACGAGGGATACGAGCAGTACTTC. Its translation: CAGSDLPEHEGYEQYF. The rearrangement links TRBV25-1 to TRBJ2-7; tentatively, D is TRBD2 (5 bases). The CDR3 contains 16 residues. Looked up from germline, CDR1 is MGHDK and CDR2 is SYGVNS.

This clonotype turned up a few times. The gene calls are TRBV4-3 and TRBJ1-2; TRBD1 might be the D (5 bases). The CDR3 loop spans 14 amino acids. V dropped 0 bases and J dropped 7 bases, with 12 bases sitting between them. The germline V gene has CDR1 LGHNA and CDR2 YSLEER. As DNA, the CDR3 is TGCGCCAGCAGCCAAGATAGAGGGGCGCTTGGCTACACCTTC. Translating it yields CASSQDRGALGYTF.

The gene calls are TRBV7-2 and TRBJ1-2; TRBD1 agrees at 10 bases. In germline, CDR1 is SGHTA, CDR2 FQGNSA. The CDR3 extends over 14 amino acids. Trimming took 8 bases from V and 6 from J; bases not matched to a gene: 9. CDR3 DNA: TGTGCCAGCCGACAGACAGGGGGCCCCCATGGCTACACCTTC. Its translation is CASRQTGGPHGYTF.

J is TRBJ2-1 and V is TRBV7-2; tentatively, D is TRBD1 or TRBD2 (7 bases each). CDR3 length: 14 residues. Germline V gives CDR1 SGHTA, CDR2 FQGNSA. V was cut by 4 bases and J by 12 bases, with 19 bases left in between. Here the CDR3 reads CASSSLHGGTVQFF. The CDR3 DNA sequence: TGTGCCAGCAGCTCTCTCCACGGGGGGACAGTGCAGTTCTTC.

Remarks on this clonotype: At one end the junction does not follow the germline gene, possibly because of a read error. The chain uses TRBV7-9 and TRBJ2-1; D may be TRBD1 or TRBD2 (5 bases each). From germline, CDR1 is SEHNR and CDR2 FQNEAQ (reference sequence). The CDR3 loop spans 16 amino acids. The chain's CDR3 is CASGLTSGTAYNEQFF. CDR3 in DNA: TGTGCCAGCGGCTTAACATCAGGGACGGCTTACAATGAGCAGTTCTTC. Based on the CDR3 plus reference TRBV7-9 and TRBJ2-1, the full variable domain is DTGVSQNPRHKITKRGQNVTFRCDPISEHNRLYWYRQTLGQGPEFLTYFQNEAQLEKSRLLSDRFSAERPKGSFSTLEIQRTEQGDSAMYLCASGLTSGTAYNEQFFGPGTRLTVL.

This clonotype was counted only a few times. This chain joins TRBV12-3 or TRBV12-4 and TRBJ2-7; D is unclear. The CDR3 has 13 amino acids. V shed 2 bases and J shed 5 bases, with 10 bases lying between them. CDR3 DNA: TGTGCCAGCAGTTTAACCAATTACCACGAGCAGTACTTC. Translation gives CASSLTNYHEQYF.

The chain has TRBV6-5 and TRBJ2-1; 10 nucleotides align to TRBD1. The V gene's germline CDR1 is MNHEY and CDR2 SVGAGI. The CDR3 extends over 15 amino acids. Trimming took 7 bases from V and 4 from J; bases not matched to a gene: 7. CDR3 in DNA: TGTGCCAGCAACCAAGACAGGGGGCGATACAATGAGCAGTTCTTC. Protein: CASNQDRGRYNEQFF.

The sample holds a few counts of this clonotype. The chain is built from TRBV4-2 and TRBJ2-2; D is unresolved. V was pared by 2 bases and J by 6 bases, with 13 bases between. The CDR3 sequence is 15 residues long. The germline V gene has CDR1 LGHNA and CDR2 YNFKEQ. CDR3 DNA sequence: TGTGCCAGCAGCCAAACGGTTTCGAGTTCCGGGGAGCTGTTTTTT. It specifies CASSQTVSSSGELFF.

This clonotype was counted between two and nine times. The rearrangement joins TRBV9 to TRBJ2-1, with D uncertain. The V gene's germline CDR1 is SGDLS and CDR2 YYNGEE. The V gene lost 4 bases and the J gene lost 6 bases, with 8 bases spanning the gap. The CDR3 is 12 amino acids. In nucleotides, the CDR3 is TGTGCCAGCAGCATAGATCCCAATGAGCAGTTCTTC. Its protein product is CASSIDPNEQFF. The full variable domain, its missing parts supplied by reference TRBV9 and TRBJ2-1, is DSGVTQTPKHLITATGQRVTLRCSPRSGDLSVYWYQQSLDQGLQFLIQYYNGEERAKGNILERFSAQQFPDLHSELNLSSLELGDSALYFCASSIDPNEQFFGPGTRLTVL.

This clonotype was observed a handful of times. The CDR3 DNA follows: TGTGCTAGTGTTCTCCCCGGGCAGGCAGAAACAGATACGCAGTATTTT. Protein product: CASVLPGQAETDTQYF. This chain connects TRBV12-5 to TRBJ2-3; no definite D call. In germline, CDR1 is LGHNT, CDR2 FRNRAP. This CDR3 comprises 16 residues. The V end was cut by 7 bases, the J end by 3 bases, with 20 bases between.

The chain links TRBV6-5 to TRBJ1-2, with D uncertain. The CDR3 loop spans 12 amino acids. Germline CDR1 and CDR2: MNHEY and SVGAGI. V lost 1 base, J lost 7 bases, and 7 bases lay in between. The CDR3 protein is CASSYWGFGYTF. DNA of the CDR3: TGTGCCAGCAGTTACTGGGGTTTTGGCTACACCTTC.

The rearrangement joins TRBV12-3 or TRBV12-4 to TRBJ1-4; TRBD1 matches at 7 bases. With V trimmed by 1 base and J by 0 bases, 5 bases remained unmatched. The CDR3 extends over 17 amino acids. DNA for the CDR3: TGTGCCAGCAGTTTAGGGGAGGGGGCATCAACTAATGAAAAACTGTTTTTT. This sequence encodes CASSLGEGASTNEKLFF.

This clonotype was seen a handful of times. V is TRBV6-5 and J is TRBJ1-2; maybe TRBD1 (6 bases). This CDR3 has 16 residues. V was cut by 5 bases and J by 0 bases, with 16 bases left in between. The germline V gene has CDR1 MNHEY and CDR2 SVGAGI. The CDR3 is CASSPYARGSNYGYTF. As DNA, the CDR3 is TGTGCCAGCAGTCCCTACGCCAGGGGCTCTAACTATGGCTACACCTTC.

The chain recombines TRBV27 with TRBJ1-1; unclear D gene. Trimming removed 0 bases from V and 0 bases from J, with 5 bases in between. The germline gives CDR1 MNHEY, CDR2 SMNVEV (reference sequence). This CDR3 has 14 residues. The CDR3 sequence: CASSLSLMNTEAFF. For the CDR3, the DNA is TGTGCCAGCAGTTTATCGCTGATGAACACTGAAGCTTTCTTT.